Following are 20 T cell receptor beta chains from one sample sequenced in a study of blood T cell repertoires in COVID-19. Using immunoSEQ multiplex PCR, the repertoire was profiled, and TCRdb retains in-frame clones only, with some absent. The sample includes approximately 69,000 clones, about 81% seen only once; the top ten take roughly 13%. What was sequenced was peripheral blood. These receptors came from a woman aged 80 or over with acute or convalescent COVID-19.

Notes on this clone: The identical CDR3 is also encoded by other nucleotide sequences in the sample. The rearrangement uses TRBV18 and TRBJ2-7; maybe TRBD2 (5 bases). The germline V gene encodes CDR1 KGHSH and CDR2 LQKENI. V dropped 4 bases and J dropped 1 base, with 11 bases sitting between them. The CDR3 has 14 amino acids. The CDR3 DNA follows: TGTGCCAGCTCACGGTCGGGAACTTCCTACGAGCAGTACTTC. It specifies CASSRSGTSYEQYF.

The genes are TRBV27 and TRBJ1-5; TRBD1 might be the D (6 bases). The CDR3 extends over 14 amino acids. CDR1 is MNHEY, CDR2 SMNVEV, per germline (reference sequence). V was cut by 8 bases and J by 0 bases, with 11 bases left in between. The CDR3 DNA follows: TGTGCCAGCTTGGGACAACATAGCAATCAGCCCCAGCATTTT. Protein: CASLGQHSNQPQHF.

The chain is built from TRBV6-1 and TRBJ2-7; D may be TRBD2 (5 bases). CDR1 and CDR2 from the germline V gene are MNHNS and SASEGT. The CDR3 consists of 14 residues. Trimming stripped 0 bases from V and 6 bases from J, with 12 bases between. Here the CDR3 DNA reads TGTGCCAGCAGTGAAGCGGGAGAAAATAGCGAGCAGTACTTC. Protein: CASSEAGENSEQYF.

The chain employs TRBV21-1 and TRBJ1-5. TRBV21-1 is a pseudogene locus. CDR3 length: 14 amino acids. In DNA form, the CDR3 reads TGTGCCAGCAGCGACGGGGGGGTCAATCAGCCCCAGCATTTT. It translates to CASSDGGVNQPQHF.

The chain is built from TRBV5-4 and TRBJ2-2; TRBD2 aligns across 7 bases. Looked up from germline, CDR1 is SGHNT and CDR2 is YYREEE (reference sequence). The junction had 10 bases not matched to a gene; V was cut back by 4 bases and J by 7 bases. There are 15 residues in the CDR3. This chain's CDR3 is CASSPAAGADGELFF. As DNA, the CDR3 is TGTGCCAGCAGCCCGGCGGCGGGAGCGGACGGGGAGCTGTTTTTT.

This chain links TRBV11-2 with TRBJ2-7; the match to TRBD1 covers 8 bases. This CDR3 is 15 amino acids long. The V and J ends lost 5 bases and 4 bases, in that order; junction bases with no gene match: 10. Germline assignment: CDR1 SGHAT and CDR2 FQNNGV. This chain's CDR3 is CASSLGTGGWYEQYF. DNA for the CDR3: TGTGCCAGCAGCCTCGGGACAGGCGGTTGGTACGAGCAGTACTTC.

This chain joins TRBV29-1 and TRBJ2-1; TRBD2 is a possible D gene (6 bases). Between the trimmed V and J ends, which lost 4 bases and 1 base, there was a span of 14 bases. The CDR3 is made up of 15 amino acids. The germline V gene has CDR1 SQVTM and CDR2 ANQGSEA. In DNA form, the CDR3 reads TGCAGCGTTGGGGTAGCGGTAGGGTCCTACAATGAGCAGTTCTTC. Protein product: CSVGVAVGSYNEQFF.

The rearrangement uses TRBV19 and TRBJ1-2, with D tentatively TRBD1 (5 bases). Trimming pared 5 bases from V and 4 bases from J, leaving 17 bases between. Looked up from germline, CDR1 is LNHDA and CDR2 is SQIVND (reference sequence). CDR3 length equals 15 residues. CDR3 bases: TGTGCCAGTAGTTCCTTTGCACAAAGGGGCTATGGCTACACCTTC. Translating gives CASSSFAQRGYGYTF.

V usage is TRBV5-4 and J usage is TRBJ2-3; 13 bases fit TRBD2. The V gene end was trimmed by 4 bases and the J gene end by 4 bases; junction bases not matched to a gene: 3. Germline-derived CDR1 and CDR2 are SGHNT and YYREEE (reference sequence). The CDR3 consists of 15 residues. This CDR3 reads CASSEGLAGSDTQYF. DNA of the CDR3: TGTGCCAGCAGCGAGGGACTAGCGGGATCAGATACGCAGTATTTT.

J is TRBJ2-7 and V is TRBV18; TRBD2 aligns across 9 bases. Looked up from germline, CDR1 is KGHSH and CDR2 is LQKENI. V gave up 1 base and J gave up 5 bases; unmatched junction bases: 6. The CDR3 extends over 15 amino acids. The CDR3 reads CASSPLRGRADEQYF. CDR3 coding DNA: TGTGCCAGCTCACCACTTCGCGGGAGGGCCGACGAGCAGTACTTC.

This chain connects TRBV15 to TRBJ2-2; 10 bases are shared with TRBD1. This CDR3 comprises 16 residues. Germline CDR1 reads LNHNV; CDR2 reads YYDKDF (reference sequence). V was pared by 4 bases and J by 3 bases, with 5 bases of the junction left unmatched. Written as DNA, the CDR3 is TGTGCCACCAGCACCCGGACAGGGGGATACACCGGGGAGCTGTTTTTT. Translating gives CATSTRTGGYTGELFF.

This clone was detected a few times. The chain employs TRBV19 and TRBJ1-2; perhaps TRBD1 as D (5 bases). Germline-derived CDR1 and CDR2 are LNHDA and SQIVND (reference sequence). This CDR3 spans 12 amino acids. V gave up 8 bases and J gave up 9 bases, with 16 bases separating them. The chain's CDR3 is CASAPQGTRYTF. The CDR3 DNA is TGTGCCAGTGCCCCCCAAGGGACTCGCTACACCTTC.

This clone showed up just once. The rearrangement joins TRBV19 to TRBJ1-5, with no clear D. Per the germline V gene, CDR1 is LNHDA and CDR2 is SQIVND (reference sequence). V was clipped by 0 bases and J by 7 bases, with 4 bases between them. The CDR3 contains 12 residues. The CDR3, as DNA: TGTGCCAGTAGTATAGACAAACAGCCCCAGCATTTT. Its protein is CASSIDKQPQHF. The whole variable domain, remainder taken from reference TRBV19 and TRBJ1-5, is DGGITQSPKYLFRKEGQNVTLSCEQNLNHDAMYWYRQDPGQGLRLIYYSQIVNDFQKGDIAEGYSVSREKKESFPLTVTSAQKNPTAFYLCASSIDKQPQHFGDGTRLSIL.

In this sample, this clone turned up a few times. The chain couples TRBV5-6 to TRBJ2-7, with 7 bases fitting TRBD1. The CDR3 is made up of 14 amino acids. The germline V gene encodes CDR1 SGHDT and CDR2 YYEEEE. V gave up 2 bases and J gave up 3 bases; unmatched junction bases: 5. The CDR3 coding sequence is TGTGCCAGCAGCTTCCCCCGGGACAGCTACGAGCAGTACTTC. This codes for CASSFPRDSYEQYF.

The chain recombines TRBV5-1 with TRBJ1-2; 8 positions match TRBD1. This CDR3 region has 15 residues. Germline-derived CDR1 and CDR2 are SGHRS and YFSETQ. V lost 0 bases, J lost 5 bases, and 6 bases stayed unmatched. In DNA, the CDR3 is TGCGCCAGCAGCTTGGGACAGGGGTCCATGTATGGCTACACCTTC. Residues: CASSLGQGSMYGYTF.

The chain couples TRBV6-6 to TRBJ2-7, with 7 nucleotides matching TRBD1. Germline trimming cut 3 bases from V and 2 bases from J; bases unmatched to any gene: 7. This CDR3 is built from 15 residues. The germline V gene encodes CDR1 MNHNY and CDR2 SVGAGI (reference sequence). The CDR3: CASSYTGAVTYEQYF. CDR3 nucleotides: TGTGCCAGCAGTTATACAGGGGCAGTCACCTACGAGCAGTACTTC.

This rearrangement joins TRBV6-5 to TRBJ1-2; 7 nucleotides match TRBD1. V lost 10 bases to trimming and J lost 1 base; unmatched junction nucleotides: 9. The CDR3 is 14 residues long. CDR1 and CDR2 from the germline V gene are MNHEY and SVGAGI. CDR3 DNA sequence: TGTGCCACCTGGGGACAGCACCTTAACTATGGCTACACCTTC. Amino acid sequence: CATWGQHLNYGYTF.

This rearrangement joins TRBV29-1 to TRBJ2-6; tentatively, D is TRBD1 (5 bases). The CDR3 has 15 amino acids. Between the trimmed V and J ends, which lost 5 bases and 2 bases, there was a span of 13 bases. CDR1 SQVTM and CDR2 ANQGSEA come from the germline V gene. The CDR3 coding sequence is TGCAGCGTTCGAACGACAGAACCTGGGGCCAACGTCCTGACTTTC. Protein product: CSVRTTEPGANVLTF.

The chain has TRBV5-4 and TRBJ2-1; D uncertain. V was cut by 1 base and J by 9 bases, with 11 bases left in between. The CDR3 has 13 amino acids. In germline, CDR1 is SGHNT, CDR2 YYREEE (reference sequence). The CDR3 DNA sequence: TGTGCCAGCAGCTTGAGTCGCCTAGGTGAGCAGTTCTTC. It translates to CASSLSRLGEQFF.

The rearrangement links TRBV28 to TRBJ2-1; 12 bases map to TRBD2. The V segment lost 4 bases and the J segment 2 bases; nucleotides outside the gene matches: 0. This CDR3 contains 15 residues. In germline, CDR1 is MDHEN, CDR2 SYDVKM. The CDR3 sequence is CASSWTSGAYNEQFF. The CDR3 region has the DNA TGTGCCAGCAGTTGGACTAGCGGGGCCTACAATGAGCAGTTCTTC.